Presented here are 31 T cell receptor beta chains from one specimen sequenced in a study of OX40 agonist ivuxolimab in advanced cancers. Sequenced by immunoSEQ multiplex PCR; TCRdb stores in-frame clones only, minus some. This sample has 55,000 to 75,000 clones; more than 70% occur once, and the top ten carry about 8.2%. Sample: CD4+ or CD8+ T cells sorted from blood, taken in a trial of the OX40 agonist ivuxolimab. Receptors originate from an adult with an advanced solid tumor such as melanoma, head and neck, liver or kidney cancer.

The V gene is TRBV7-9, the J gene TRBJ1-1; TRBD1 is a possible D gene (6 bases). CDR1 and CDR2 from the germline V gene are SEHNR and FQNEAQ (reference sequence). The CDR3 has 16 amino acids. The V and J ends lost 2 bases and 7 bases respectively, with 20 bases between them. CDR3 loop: CASSLLSRDTGNEAFF. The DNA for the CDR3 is TGTGCCAGCAGCTTACTAAGCCGCGATACAGGGAATGAAGCTTTCTTT.

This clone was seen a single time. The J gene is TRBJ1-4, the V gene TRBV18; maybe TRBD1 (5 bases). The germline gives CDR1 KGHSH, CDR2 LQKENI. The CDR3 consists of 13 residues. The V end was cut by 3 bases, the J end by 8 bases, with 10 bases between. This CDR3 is CASSPRVGEKLFF. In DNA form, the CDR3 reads TGTGCCAGCTCACCCAGGGTTGGCGAAAAACTGTTTTTT. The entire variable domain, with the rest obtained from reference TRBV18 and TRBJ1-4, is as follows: NAGVMQNPRHLVRRRGQEARLRCSPMKGHSHVYWYRQLPEEGLKFMVYLQKENIIDESGMPKERFSAEFPKEGPSILRIQQVVRGDSAAYFCASSPRVGEKLFFGSGTQLSVL.

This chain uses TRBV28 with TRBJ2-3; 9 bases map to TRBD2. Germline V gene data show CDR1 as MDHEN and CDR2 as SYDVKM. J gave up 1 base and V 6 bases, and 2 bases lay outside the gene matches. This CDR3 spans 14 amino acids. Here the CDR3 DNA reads TGTGCCAGCAGCTTAGCGGGGGGCACAGATACGCAGTATTTT. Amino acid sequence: CASSLAGGTDTQYF.

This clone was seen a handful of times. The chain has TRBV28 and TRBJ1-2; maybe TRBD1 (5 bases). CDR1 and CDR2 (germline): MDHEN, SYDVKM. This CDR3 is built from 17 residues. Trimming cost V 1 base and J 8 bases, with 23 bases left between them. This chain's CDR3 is CASSLSGLGVSLDGYTF. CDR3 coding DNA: TGTGCCAGCAGTTTATCTGGCTTGGGGGTCTCCTTGGACGGCTACACCTTC.

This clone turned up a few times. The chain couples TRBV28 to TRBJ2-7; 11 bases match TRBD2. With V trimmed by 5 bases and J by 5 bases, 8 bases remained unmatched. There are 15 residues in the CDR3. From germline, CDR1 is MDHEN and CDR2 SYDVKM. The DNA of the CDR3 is TGTGCCAGCAGTGCCCTTTCTAGCGGGAGGAACGAGCAGTACTTC. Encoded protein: CASSALSSGRNEQYF.

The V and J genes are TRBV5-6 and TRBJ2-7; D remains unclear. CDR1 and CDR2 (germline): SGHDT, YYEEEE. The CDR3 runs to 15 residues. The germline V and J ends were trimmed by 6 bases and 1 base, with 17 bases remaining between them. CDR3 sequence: CASTLMGDLSYEQYF. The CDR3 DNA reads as TGTGCCAGCACCCTAATGGGTGACCTATCCTACGAGCAGTACTTC.

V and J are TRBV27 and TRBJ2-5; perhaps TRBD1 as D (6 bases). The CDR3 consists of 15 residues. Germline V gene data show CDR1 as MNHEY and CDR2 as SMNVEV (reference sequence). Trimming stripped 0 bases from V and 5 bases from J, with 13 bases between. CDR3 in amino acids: CASSLSGAGWETQYF. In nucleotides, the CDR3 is TGTGCCAGCAGTTTATCGGGGGCAGGGTGGGAGACCCAGTACTTC.

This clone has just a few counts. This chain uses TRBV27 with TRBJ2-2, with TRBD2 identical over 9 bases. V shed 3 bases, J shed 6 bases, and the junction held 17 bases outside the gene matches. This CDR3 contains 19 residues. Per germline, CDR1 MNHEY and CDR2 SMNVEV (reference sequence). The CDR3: CASSFSQRGLAGSAGELFF. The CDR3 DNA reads TGTGCCAGCAGTTTCTCACAGCGGGGACTAGCCGGGTCGGCCGGGGAGCTGTTTTTT.

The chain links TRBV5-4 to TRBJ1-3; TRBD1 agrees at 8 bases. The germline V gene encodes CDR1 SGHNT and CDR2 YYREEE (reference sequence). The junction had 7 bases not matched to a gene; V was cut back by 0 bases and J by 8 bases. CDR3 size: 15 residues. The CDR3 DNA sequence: TGTGCCAGCAGCTTGGGACAGGGGTTTCCGGACACCATATATTTT. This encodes CASSLGQGFPDTIYF.

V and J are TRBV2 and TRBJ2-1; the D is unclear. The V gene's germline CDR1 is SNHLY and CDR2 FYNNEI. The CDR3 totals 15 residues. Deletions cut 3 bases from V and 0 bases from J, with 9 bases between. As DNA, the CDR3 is TGTGCCAGCAGTGAGGGCCTAAGCTCCTACAATGAGCAGTTCTTC. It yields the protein CASSEGLSSYNEQFF.

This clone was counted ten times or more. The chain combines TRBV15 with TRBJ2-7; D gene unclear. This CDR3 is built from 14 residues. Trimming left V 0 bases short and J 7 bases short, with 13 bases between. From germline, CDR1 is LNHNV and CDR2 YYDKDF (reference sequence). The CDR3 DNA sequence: TGTGCCACCAGCAGAGATAGGGCCACTCGGGAGCAGTACGTC. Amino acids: CATSRDRATREQYV.

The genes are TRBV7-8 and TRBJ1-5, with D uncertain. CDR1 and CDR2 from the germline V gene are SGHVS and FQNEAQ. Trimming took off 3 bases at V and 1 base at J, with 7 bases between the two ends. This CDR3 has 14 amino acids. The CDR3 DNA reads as TGTGCCAGCAGCTTTGTGGACAGCAATCAGCCCCAGCATTTT. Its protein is CASSFVDSNQPQHF.

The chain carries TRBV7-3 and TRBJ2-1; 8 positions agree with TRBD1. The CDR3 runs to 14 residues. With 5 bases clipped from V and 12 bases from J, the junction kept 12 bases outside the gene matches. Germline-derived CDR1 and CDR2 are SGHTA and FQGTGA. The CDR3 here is CASSPSGTGGRQFF. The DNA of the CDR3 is TGTGCCAGCAGCCCATCCGGGACAGGAGGGAGGCAGTTCTTC.

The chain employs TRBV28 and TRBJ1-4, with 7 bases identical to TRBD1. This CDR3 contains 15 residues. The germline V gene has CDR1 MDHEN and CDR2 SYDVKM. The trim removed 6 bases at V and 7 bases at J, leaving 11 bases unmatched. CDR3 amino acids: CASRELQGIPEKLFF. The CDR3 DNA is TGTGCCAGCAGAGAGTTACAGGGGATTCCTGAAAAACTGTTTTTT.

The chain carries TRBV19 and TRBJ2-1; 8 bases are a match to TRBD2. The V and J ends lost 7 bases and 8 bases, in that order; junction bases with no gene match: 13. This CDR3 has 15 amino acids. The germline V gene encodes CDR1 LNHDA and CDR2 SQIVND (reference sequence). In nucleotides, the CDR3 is TGTGCCAGTACCCCAAGAGAGCGGGGGTTGGATGAGCAGTTCTTC. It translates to CASTPRERGLDEQFF.

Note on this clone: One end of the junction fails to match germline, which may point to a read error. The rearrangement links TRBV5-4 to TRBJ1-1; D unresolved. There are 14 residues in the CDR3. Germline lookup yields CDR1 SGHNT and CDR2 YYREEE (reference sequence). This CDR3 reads CASSQESGISEAFF. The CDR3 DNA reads TGCGCCAGCAGCCAAGAATCTGGGATCTCTGAAGCTTTCTTT.

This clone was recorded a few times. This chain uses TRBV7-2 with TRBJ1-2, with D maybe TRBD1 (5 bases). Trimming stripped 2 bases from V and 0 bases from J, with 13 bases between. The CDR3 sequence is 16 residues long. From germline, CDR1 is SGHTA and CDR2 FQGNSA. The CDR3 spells CASSLRAGATNYGYTF. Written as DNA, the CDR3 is TGTGCCAGCAGCTTACGTGCCGGGGCGACTAACTATGGCTACACCTTC.

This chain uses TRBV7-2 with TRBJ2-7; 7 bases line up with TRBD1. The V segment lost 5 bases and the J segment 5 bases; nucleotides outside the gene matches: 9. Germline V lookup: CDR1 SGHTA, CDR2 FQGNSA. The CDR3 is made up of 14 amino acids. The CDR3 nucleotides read TGTGCCAGCAGCCTCACCCGACAGGGCCACGAGCAGTACTTC. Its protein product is CASSLTRQGHEQYF.

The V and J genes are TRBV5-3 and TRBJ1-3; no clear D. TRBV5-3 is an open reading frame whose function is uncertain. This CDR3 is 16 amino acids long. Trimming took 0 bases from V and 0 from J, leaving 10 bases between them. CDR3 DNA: TGTGCCAGAAGCTTGGCTCTTCCCTGCTCTGGAAACACCATATATTTT. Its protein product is CARSLALPCSGNTIYF.

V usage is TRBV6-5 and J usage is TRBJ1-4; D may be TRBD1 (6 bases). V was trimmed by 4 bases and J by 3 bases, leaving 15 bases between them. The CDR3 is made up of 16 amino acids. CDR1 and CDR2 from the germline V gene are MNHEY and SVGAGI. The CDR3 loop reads CASSWTQGMANEKLFF. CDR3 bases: TGTGCCAGCAGTTGGACCCAGGGGATGGCTAATGAAAAACTGTTTTTT.

CDR3 sequence reads: CASRNDGGYTF. The CDR3 nucleotides read TGTGCCAGCAGAAACGACGGCGGCTACACCTTC. The V call is TRBV6-5, the J call TRBJ1-2; no reliable D call. With 6 bases removed from V and 8 bases from J, the gap between germline ends came to 10 bases. The CDR3 extends over 11 amino acids. Germline lookup yields CDR1 MNHEY and CDR2 SVGAGI.

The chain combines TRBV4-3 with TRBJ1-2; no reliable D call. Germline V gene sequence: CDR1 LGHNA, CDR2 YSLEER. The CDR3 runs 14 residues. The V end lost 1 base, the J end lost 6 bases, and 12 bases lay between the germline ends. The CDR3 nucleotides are TGCGCCAGCAGCCAAGTAGGCAGCTCCCATGGCTACACCTTC. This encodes CASSQVGSSHGYTF.

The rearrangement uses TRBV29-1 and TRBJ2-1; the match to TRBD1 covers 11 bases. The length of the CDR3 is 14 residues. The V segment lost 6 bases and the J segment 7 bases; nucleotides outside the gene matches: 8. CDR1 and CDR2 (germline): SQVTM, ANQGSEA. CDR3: CSVQRGTGGNEQFF. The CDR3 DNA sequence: TGCAGCGTCCAACGGGGGACAGGGGGTAATGAGCAGTTCTTC.

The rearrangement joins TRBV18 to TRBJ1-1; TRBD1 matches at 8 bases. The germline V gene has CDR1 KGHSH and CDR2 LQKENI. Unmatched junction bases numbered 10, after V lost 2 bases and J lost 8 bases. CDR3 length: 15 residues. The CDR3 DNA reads TGTGCCAGCTCACCATCGGCAGGGGGCACAGGAGAAGCTTTCTTT. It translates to CASSPSAGGTGEAFF. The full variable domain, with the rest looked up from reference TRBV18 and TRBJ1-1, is NAGVMQNPRHLVRRRGQEARLRCSPMKGHSHVYWYRQLPEEGLKFMVYLQKENIIDESGMPKERFSAEFPKEGPSILRIQQVVRGDSAAYFCASSPSAGGTGEAFFGQGTRLTVV.

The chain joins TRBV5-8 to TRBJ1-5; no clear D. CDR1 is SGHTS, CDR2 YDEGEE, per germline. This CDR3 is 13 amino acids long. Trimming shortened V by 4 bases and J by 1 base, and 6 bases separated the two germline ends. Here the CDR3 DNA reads TGTGCCAGCAGCCTCCAGAGCAATCAGCCCCAGCATTTT. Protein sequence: CASSLQSNQPQHF.

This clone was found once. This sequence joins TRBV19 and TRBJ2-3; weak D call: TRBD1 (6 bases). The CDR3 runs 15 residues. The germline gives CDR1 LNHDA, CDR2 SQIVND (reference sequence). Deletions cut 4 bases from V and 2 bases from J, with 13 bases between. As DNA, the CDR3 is TGTGCCAGTAGTACAGGGGTCAGACCCACAGATACGCAGTATTTT. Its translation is CASSTGVRPTDTQYF.

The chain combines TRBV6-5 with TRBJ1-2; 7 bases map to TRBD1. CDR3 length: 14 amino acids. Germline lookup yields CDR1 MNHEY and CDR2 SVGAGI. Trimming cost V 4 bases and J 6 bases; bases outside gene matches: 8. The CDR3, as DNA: TGTGCCAGCAGTTCCATAGGGGGCGTGGATGGCTACACCTTC. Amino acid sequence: CASSSIGGVDGYTF.

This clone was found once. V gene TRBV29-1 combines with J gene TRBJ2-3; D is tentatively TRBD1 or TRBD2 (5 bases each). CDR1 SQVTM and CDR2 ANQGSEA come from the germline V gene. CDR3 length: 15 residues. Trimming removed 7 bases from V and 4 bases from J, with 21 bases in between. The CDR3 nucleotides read TGCAGCGCTAGGGGAGCCCCCGGTGGGTCAGATACGCAGTATTTT. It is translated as CSARGAPGGSDTQYF.

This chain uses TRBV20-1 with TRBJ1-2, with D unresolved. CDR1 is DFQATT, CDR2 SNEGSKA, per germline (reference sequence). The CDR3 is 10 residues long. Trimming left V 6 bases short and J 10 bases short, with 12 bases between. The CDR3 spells CSAPGVDYTF. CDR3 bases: TGCAGTGCCCCCGGGGTGGACTACACCTTC.

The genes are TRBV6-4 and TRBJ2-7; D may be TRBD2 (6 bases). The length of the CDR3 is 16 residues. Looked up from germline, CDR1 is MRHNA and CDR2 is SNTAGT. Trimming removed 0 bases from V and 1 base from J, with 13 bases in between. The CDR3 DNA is TGTGCCAGCAGTGACTCGCTTGGCGGGGATTCCTACGAGCAGTACTTC. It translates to CASSDSLGGDSYEQYF.

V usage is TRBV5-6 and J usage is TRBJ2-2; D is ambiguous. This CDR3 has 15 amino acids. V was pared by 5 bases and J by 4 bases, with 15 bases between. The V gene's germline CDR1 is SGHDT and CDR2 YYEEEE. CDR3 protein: CASRSSRVGTGELFF. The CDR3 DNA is TGTGCCAGCAGATCCAGCCGGGTAGGCACCGGGGAGCTGTTTTTT.